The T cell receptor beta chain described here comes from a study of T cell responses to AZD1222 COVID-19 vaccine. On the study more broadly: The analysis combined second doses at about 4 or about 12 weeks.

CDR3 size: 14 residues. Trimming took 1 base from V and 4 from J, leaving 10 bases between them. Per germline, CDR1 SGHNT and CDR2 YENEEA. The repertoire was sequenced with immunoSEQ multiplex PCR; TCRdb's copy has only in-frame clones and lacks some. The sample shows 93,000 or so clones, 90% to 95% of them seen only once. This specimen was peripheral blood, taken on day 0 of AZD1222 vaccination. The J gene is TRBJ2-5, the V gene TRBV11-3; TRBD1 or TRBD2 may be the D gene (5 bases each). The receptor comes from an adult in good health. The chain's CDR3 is CASSLGRGTETQYF. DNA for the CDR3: TGTGCCAGCAGCTTAGGTCGTGGGACAGAGACCCAGTACTTC.